The 19 T cell receptor beta chains below were found in one sample sequenced in a study of Tregs in tolerant kidney transplant recipients. The antigens for these receptors are not known. FACS sorting followed a 6-day coculture of CFSE-labeled recipient PBMCs with irradiated graft donor PBMCs. Some clones are missing from TCRdb's copy, which holds only in-frame ones; the method was immunoSEQ multiplex PCR. In total, the table holds more than 2,500 clones. The specimen was CD8+ T cells from blood cultured with allogeneic cells, collected before the transplant. The receptor source for this set is a human patient who received a combined kidney and bone marrow transplant.

This clone registers medium-sized by frequency. The read halts 3 residues ahead of the CDR3 end, with the missing end drawn from the germline J gene. The chain links TRBV12-3 or TRBV12-4 to TRBJ1-1, with D maybe TRBD1 (5 bases). V lost 7 bases and J 4 bases, leaving 16 bases between the germline ends. The CDR3 covers 14 residues. The sequenced part of the CDR3 DNA is TGTGCCAGCACCTCAACCCGGGGGGGCACTGAA. It specifies CASTSTRGGTE. The full-length CDR3 reads as CASTSTRGGTEAFF.

Partial CDR3 DNA: TGTGCCAGCAGTCCTGTCTCGGCGGGAGGGCCCTCAGATACG. Translation: CASSPVSAGGPSDT. The whole CDR3 protein reads CASSPVSAGGPSDTQYF. The V call is TRBV27, the J call TRBJ2-3; 9 nucleotides agree with TRBD2. The read gets to within 3 residues of the CDR3 end, and the germline J gene fills in the rest. Germline-derived CDR1 and CDR2 are MNHEY and SMNVEV (reference sequence). The V segment lost 5 bases and the J segment 4 bases; nucleotides outside the gene matches: 13. This CDR3 spans 17 amino acids.

In the case of this clone: One end of the junction fails to match germline, which may point to a read error. The read ends 3 residues before the CDR3 terminus; that terminus is restored from the germline J gene. The V gene is TRBV4-2, the J gene TRBJ2-5; 7 bases fit TRBD2. Germline V gives CDR1 LGHNA, CDR2 YNFKEQ. CDR3 length: 18 residues. The CDR3 sequence is CASSQDAGRLAEQETQYF. The part of the CDR3 DNA that was read is TGCGCCAGCAGCCAAGACGCGGGGCGGCTAGCGGAACAAGAGACC.

With respect to this clone: Germline is not matched at one junction end, which may reflect a read error. The read ends 3 residues early relative to the CDR3; the germline J gene fills the gap. The chain combines TRBV4-1 with TRBJ2-1; D not resolved. Germline V gene lookup returns CDR1 MGHRA and CDR2 YSYEKL. This CDR3 is built from 15 residues. The sequenced part of the CDR3 DNA is TGCGCCAGCAGACAAGGTAGGGCGAAAGGCAATGAG. It codes for CASRQGRAKGNE. From start to end, the CDR3 is CASRQGRAKGNEQFF.

On this clone: The read terminates 3 residues ahead of where the CDR3 ends, so the germline J gene completes it. The chain couples TRBV2 to TRBJ2-7; perhaps TRBD1 as D (5 bases). Germline CDR1 SNHLY, CDR2 FYNNEI. The length of the CDR3 is 12 residues. With 6 bases removed from V and 3 bases from J, the gap between germline ends came to 9 bases. CDR3: CASSWTLYEQYF. The CDR3 bases that were read are TGTGCCAGCAGCTGGACACTCTACGAG.

A remark on this clone: The read ends 3 residues shy of where the CDR3 ends; the end is completed using the germline J gene. The V gene is TRBV7-8, the J gene TRBJ1-1; 9 nucleotides align to TRBD1. V shed 4 bases and J 0 bases; nucleotides not matched to a gene: 12. This CDR3 has 18 amino acids. The V gene's germline CDR1 is SGHVS and CDR2 FQNEAQ. The CDR3 is CASSSPMGQGIMNTEAFF. The sequenced part of the CDR3 DNA is TGTGCCAGCAGCTCCCCGATGGGACAGGGTATTATGAACACTGAA. The variable domain in full, with the rest retrieved from reference TRBV7-8 and TRBJ1-1, is GAGVSQSPRYKVAKRGQDVALRCDPISGHVSLFWYQQALGQGPEFLTYFQNEAQLDKSGLPSDRFFAERPEGSVSTLKIQRTQQEDSAVYLCASSSPMGQGIMNTEAFFGQGTRLTVV.

With respect to this clone: Read data end 3 residues before the CDR3 end; the end is taken from the germline J gene. This chain connects TRBV5-1 to TRBJ2-7, with D perhaps TRBD1 (6 bases). This CDR3 is built from 12 residues. Per the germline V gene, CDR1 is SGHRS and CDR2 is YFSETQ. V lost 3 bases and J lost 6, with 10 bases in between. The CDR3 bases that were read are TGCGCCAGCAGCTCGACAGGTGTCGAG. Translated: CASSSTGVE. The full-length CDR3 reads as CASSSTGVEQYF. Full variable domain (rest looked up from reference TRBV5-1 and TRBJ2-7): KAGVTQTPRYLIKTRGQQVTLSCSPISGHRSVSWYQQTPGQGLQFLFEYFSETQRNKGNFPGRFSGRQFSNSRSEMNVSTLELGDSALYLCASSSTGVEQYFGPGTRLTVT.

The CDR3 bases that were read are TGTGCCAGCAGGGCTGTAACTGAA. Protein: CASRAVTE. The full CDR3 protein reads CASRAVTEAFF. This rearrangement joins TRBV12-3 or TRBV12-4 to TRBJ1-1; D gene unclear. From the germline J gene comes the end of the CDR3, since the read stops 3 residues before it. V was clipped by 6 bases and J by 5 bases, with 7 bases between them. The CDR3 consists of 11 residues.

About this clone: The missing CDR3 end, 3 residues past where the read stops, is filled in from the germline J gene. The chain carries TRBV19 and TRBJ1-4; 10 bases are shared with TRBD1. V gave up 9 bases and J gave up 5 bases; unmatched junction bases: 3. The germline gives CDR1 LNHDA, CDR2 SQIVND (reference sequence). The CDR3 contains 13 residues. CDR3 loop: CARETGGNEKLFF. Partial CDR3 DNA: TGTGCCAGGGAGACAGGGGGCAATGAAAAA. Together with reference TRBV19 and TRBJ1-4, the CDR3 gives the full variable domain: DGGITQSPKYLFRKEGQNVTLSCEQNLNHDAMYWYRQDPGQGLRLIYYSQIVNDFQKGDIAEGYSVSREKKESFPLTVTSAQKNPTAFYLCARETGGNEKLFFGSGTQLSVL.

As concerns this clone: Coverage ceases 3 residues before the CDR3 finishes, and the germline J gene fills in the end. The rearrangement joins TRBV11-3 to TRBJ2-7; 14 bases fit TRBD2. This CDR3 region has 15 residues. The germline V gene has CDR1 SGHNT and CDR2 YENEEA. CDR3 sequence: CASRRTSGRKYEQYF. The CDR3 DNA, read in part, is TGTGCAAGTCGGAGGACTAGCGGGAGGAAATACGAG.

A note on this clone: The CDR3 end is not reached by the read, which stops 3 residues before it; the germline J gene fills it in. The J gene is TRBJ2-5, the V gene TRBV2, with 12 nucleotides matching TRBD2. This CDR3 is 16 amino acids long. Germline loops: CDR1 SNHLY, CDR2 FYNNEI. J gave up 1 base and V 5 bases, and 5 bases lay outside the gene matches. The CDR3 region is CASSFLAGGPQETQYF. The part of the CDR3 DNA that was read is TGTGCCAGCAGTTTCCTAGCGGGGGGGCCCCAAGAGACC.

With regard to this clone: The read terminates 3 residues ahead of where the CDR3 ends, so the germline J gene completes it. The chain is built from TRBV20-1 and TRBJ2-1; tentative D call: TRBD2 (5 bases). Germline lookup yields CDR1 DFQATT and CDR2 SNEGSKA (reference sequence). The CDR3 is made up of 15 amino acids. V was shortened by 8 bases and J by 9 bases, with 26 bases between the two germline ends. The CDR3 DNA, read in part, is TGCAGTCAGACCGCACTAGTTTGGGCCCAATTTGAG. It codes for CSQTALVWAQFE. The CDR3 in full is CSQTALVWAQFEQFF.

This clone is labeled medium-sized based on frequency. Coverage ceases 3 residues before the CDR3 finishes, and the germline J gene fills in the end. This chain joins TRBV19 and TRBJ2-5; tentatively, D is TRBD1 or TRBD2 (5 bases each). Trimming shortened V by 1 base and J by 5 bases, and 11 bases separated the two germline ends. CDR3 length: 14 amino acids. Germline V CDR1 and CDR2: LNHDA, SQIVND (reference sequence). The CDR3 loop reads CASSIGEGRETQYF. The CDR3 bases that were read are TGTGCCAGTAGTATAGGCGAGGGGCGGGAGACC.

On this clone itself: With the read ending 3 residues before the CDR3 end, the germline J gene is used to fill in that end. The rearrangement joins TRBV9 to TRBJ2-7, with TRBD1 identical over 8 bases. The V gene's germline CDR1 is SGDLS and CDR2 YYNGEE. Germline trimming cut 5 bases from V and 3 bases from J; bases unmatched to any gene: 1. The CDR3 has 12 residues. Incomplete CDR3 DNA: TGTGCCAGCAGTGGACAGGGCTACGAG. It specifies CASSGQGYE. The full CDR3 is CASSGQGYEQYF.

As to this clone: The read gets to within 3 residues of the CDR3 end, and the germline J gene fills in the rest. The chain carries TRBV10-2 and TRBJ1-2; D might be TRBD1 (5 bases). The CDR3 totals 11 residues. V was clipped by 6 bases and J by 7 bases, with 9 bases between them. CDR1 is WSHSY and CDR2 is SAAADI in the germline V gene. The DNA read from the CDR3 is TGCGCCAGCAGGGGGGGTTTTGGC. Its translation is CASRGGFG. The entire CDR3 sequence reads CASRGGFGYTF.

As regards this clone: The read ends 3 residues shy of where the CDR3 ends; the end is completed using the germline J gene. The genes are TRBV6-2 or TRBV6-3 and TRBJ1-2; D gene uncertain. V gave up 4 bases and J gave up 1 base, with 4 bases separating them. The CDR3 runs to 12 residues. Germline assignment: CDR1 MNHEY and CDR2 SVGEGT. CDR3 residues: CASSSFNYGYTF. The part of the CDR3 DNA that was read is TGTGCCAGCAGTTCCTTTAACTATGGC.

This clone is medium-sized (0.01 to 0.1%) by frequency. With the read ending 3 residues before the CDR3 end, the germline J gene is used to fill in that end. The chain links TRBV20-1 to TRBJ2-7; maybe TRBD2 (5 bases). CDR3 length: 13 amino acids. The germline gives CDR1 DFQATT, CDR2 SNEGSKA (reference sequence). V was pared by 5 bases and J by 2 bases, with 13 bases between. The CDR3 sequence: CSAATTATYEQYF. CDR3 bases read: TGCAGTGCTGCGACTACCGCCACCTACGAG.

As concerns this clone: The sequenced fragment ends 3 residues before the CDR3 boundary, so the rest is inferred from the germline J gene. The chain joins TRBV11-1 to TRBJ1-5; TRBD1 is a possible D gene (6 bases). V lost 2 bases to trimming and J lost 4 bases, with 12 bases between them. This CDR3 has 15 residues. Looked up from germline, CDR1 is SGHAT and CDR2 is FQDESV (reference sequence). The CDR3 protein is CASSLYTGPNQPQHF. The covered CDR3 bases are TGTGCCAGCAGCTTATACACAGGGCCTAATCAGCCC.

A remark on this clone: Sequence at one end of the junction differs from germline and may be a read error. The read terminates 3 residues before the CDR3 end, so the remaining end is supplied by the germline J gene. The gene calls are TRBV28 and TRBJ2-1; no clear D. This CDR3 is built from 15 residues. Germline V gene data show CDR1 as MDHEN and CDR2 as SYDVKM. CDR3 region: CASSPIVGSYSEQFF. The sequenced CDR3 bases are TGTGCCAGCAGCCCTATTGTCGGCTCGTACAGTGAG.